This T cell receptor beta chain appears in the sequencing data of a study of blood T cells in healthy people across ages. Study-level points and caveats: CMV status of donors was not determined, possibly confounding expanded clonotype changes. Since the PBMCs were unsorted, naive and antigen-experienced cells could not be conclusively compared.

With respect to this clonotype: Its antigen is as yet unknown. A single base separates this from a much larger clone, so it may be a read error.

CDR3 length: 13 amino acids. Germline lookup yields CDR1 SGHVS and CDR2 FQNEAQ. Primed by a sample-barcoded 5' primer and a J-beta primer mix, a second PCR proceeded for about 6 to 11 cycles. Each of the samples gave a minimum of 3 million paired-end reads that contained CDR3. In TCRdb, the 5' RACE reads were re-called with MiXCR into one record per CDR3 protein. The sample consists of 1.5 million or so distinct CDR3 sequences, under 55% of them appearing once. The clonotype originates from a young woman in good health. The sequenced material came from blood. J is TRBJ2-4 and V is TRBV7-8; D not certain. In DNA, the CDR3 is TGTGCCAGCATCTTAGAAGCCCCTCGGGCCCAGTACTTC. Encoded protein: CASILEAPRAQYF.